The present T cell receptor (beta chain) was sequenced within a study of cytomegalovirus exposure and HLA in healthy donors. Study conclusions and caveats: Cytomegalovirus association was listed for around 180 TCR beta chains. The study dropped some indistinguishable V segments, TRBV6-2 and TRBV6-3 among them.

Trimming removed 0 bases at V and 7 bases at J, with 9 bases between. Germline V CDR1 and CDR2: LGHNA, YNFKEQ. The CDR3 is made up of 13 amino acids. This clone has ten or more counts. Its antigen is not known. Everyone who donated was a healthy bone marrow donor. Unrecorded immune exposure was likely among donors, who were nominally healthy when sampled. A multiplex PCR was run with 60 Vbeta primers and 13 Jbeta primers. Clones were sequenced by immunoSEQ multiplex PCR, and TCRdb holds only the in-frame ones, with some missing. The profile shows about 120,000 clones, 60% to 85% of them singletons. The receptor comes from a female donor in good health and CMV-seronegative. The sample consisted of PBMCs. This chain connects TRBV4-2 to TRBJ1-1, with D unclear. The CDR3 coding sequence is TGTGCCAGCAGCCAAGAGGGCTTCCTTGAAGCTTTCTTT. Translation: CASSQEGFLEAFF.